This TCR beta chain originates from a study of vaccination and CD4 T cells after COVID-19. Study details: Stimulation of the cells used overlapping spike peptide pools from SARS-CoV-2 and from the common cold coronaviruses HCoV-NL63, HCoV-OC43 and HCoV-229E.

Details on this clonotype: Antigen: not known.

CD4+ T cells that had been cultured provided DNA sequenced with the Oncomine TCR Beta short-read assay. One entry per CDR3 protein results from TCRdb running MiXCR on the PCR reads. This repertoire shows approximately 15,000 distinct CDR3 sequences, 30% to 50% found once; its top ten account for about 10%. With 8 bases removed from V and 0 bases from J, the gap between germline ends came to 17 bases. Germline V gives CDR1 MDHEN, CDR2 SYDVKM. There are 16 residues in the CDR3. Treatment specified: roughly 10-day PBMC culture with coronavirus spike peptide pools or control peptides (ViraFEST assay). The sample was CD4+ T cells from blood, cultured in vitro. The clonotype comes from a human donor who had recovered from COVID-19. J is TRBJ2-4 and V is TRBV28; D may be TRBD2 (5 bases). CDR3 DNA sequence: TGTGCCAGCTCGGACGTCTCCGCGGGAGCCAAAAACATTCAGTACTTC. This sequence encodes CASSDVSAGAKNIQYF.